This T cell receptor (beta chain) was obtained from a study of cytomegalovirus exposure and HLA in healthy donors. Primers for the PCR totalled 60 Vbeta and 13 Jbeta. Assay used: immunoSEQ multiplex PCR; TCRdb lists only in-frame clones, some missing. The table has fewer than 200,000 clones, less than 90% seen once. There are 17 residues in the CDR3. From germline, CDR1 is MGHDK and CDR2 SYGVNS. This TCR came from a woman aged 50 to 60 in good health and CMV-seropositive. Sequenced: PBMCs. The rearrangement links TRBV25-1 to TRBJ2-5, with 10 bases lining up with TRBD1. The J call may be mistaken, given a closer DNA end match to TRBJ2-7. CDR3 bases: TGTGCCAGCAGTGACCCGGGAGGGGACAGGGGCCTCTACGAGCAGTACTTC. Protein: CASSDPGGDRGLYEQYF.